This T cell receptor (beta chain) was recorded in a study of T-cell memory formation after mild COVID-19. General study points: Shrinking CD4+ clones were chiefly CM and EM; CD8+ ones were chiefly EMRA.

TCRdb re-derived calls from the 5' RACE reads in MiXCR, one entry per CDR3 protein. The profile shows about 430,000 distinct CDR3 sequences, more than 15% of them singletons. CDR3 length: 14 residues. Germline V gives CDR1 MNHEY, CDR2 SVGAGI. V lost 4 bases to trimming and J lost 5 bases, with 14 bases between them. Details on this clonotype: The antigen remains unidentified.

The J gene is TRBJ1-2, the V gene TRBV6-5; D call uncertain. This sequence was found in a man between 18 and 29 years old who had mild COVID-19 (a few samples of this study predate the infection). Cell type and time point are not known. The sequenced sample was PBMCs or a T cell subset sorted from them (not recorded which). The CDR3 coding sequence is TGTGCCAGCAGTTTAGAGGCCCGAGAGTATGGCTACACCTTC. It is translated as CASSLEAREYGYTF.